What follows are 6 T cell receptor beta chains derived from one specimen sequenced in a study of cytomegalovirus exposure and HLA in healthy donors. PCR involved 60 Vbeta and 13 Jbeta primers. Libraries were prepared by immunoSEQ multiplex PCR; TCRdb keeps only in-frame clonotypes and omits some of them. Here the sample spans 80,000 to 90,000 clones, 65% to 80% being singletons. Sequencing was performed on PBMCs. The receptors were gathered from a man aged 30 to 39 in good health and CMV-seronegative.

The J gene is TRBJ2-2, the V gene TRBV28; D remains unclear. CDR1 and CDR2 (germline): MDHEN, SYDVKM. This CDR3 comprises 14 residues. V lost 8 bases and J lost 1, with 11 bases in between. CDR3 loop: CASAQSLNTGELFF. The CDR3 DNA reads as TGTGCCAGCGCCCAGTCCTTGAACACCGGGGAGCTGTTTTTT.

This sequence joins TRBV5-1 and TRBJ2-1; perhaps TRBD2 as D (6 bases). Germline V lookup: CDR1 SGHRS, CDR2 YFSETQ. The CDR3 loop spans 15 amino acids. Trimming cost V 4 bases and J 10 bases, with 21 bases left between them. The CDR3: CASSVGHGLDYEQFF. CDR3 DNA sequence: TGCGCCAGCAGCGTAGGACACGGCCTGGACTACGAGCAGTTCTTC.

In its sample, this clone was seen a few times. The chain uses TRBV5-1 and TRBJ2-5; the D gene is possibly TRBD2 (6 bases). CDR1 SGHRS and CDR2 YFSETQ come from the germline V gene. V lost 1 base and J lost 2, with 15 bases in between. This CDR3 is 16 amino acids long. The CDR3 DNA sequence: TGCGCCAGCAGCTTGCCTACCTGGGAGGTTCAAGAGACCCAGTACTTC. Translation: CASSLPTWEVQETQYF.

The chain uses TRBV7-9 and TRBJ1-6; no reliable D call. The V end lost 5 bases, the J end lost 3 bases, and 11 bases lay between the germline ends. Germline V gives CDR1 SEHNR, CDR2 FQNEAQ (reference sequence). The CDR3 spans 15 residues. The CDR3 DNA is TGTGCCAGCAGCATGTACAGATACTATAATTCACCCCTCCACTTT. It specifies CASSMYRYYNSPLHF.

This rearrangement joins TRBV7-6 to TRBJ2-3; D remains unclear. Germline V gene data show CDR1 as SGHVS and CDR2 as FNYEAQ. The V and J ends lost 0 bases and 0 bases respectively, with 7 bases between them. This CDR3 is 15 amino acids long. The CDR3 nucleotides are TGTGCCAGCAGCTTAGCATATTCTAGCACAGATACGCAGTATTTT. It codes for CASSLAYSSTDTQYF. The full variable domain, its missing parts supplied by reference TRBV7-6 and TRBJ2-3, is GAGVSQSPRYKVTKRGQDVALRCDPISGHVSLYWYRQALGQGPEFLTYFNYEAQQDKSGLPNDRFSAERPEGSISTLTIQRTEQRDSAMYRCASSLAYSSTDTQYFGPGTRLTVL.

The rearrangement links TRBV5-1 to TRBJ1-6; D is unclear. Germline-derived CDR1 and CDR2 are SGHRS and YFSETQ. Trimming left V 0 bases short and J 7 bases short, with 11 bases between. This CDR3 spans 15 amino acids. CDR3 protein: CASSLAAGRNSPLHF. The CDR3 nucleotides read TGCGCCAGCAGCTTGGCGGCCGGGAGAAATTCACCCCTCCACTTT.